Listed here are 24 T cell receptor beta chains from one sample, sequenced in a study of cytomegalovirus exposure and HLA in healthy donors. Use of 60 Vbeta and 13 Jbeta primers characterized the PCR. Sequencing used immunoSEQ multiplex PCR; TCRdb keeps in-frame clones, though not all of them. The table includes about 220,000 clones, 82% detected once. The sample consisted of PBMCs. The receptors come from a man aged 35 to 55 in good health and CMV-seropositive.

The chain uses TRBV5-1 and TRBJ2-3; D is unclear. The CDR3 has 13 residues. V gave up 8 bases and J gave up 6 bases, with 16 bases separating them. Germline V gene lookup returns CDR1 SGHRS and CDR2 YFSETQ. CDR3 sequence reads: CASGEVPSDTQYF. The CDR3, as DNA: TGCGCCAGTGGAGAGGTCCCCTCGGATACGCAGTATTTT.

This clone was seen only a few times. This chain joins TRBV6-5 and TRBJ2-1, with 13 bases matching TRBD2. V shed 10 bases, J shed 9 bases, and the junction held 6 bases outside the gene matches. This CDR3 is 13 amino acids long. The V gene's germline CDR1 is MNHEY and CDR2 SVGAGI. As DNA, the CDR3 is TGTGCCATCGGACTAGCGGGAGTGAGTGAGCAGTTCTTC. Translated, it gives CAIGLAGVSEQFF.

This sequence joins TRBV11-3 and TRBJ2-6, with no clear D. This CDR3 region has 14 residues. Between the trimmed V and J ends, which lost 1 base and 2 bases, there was a span of 3 bases. Germline V lookup: CDR1 SGHNT, CDR2 YENEEA. The CDR3 spells CASSLGAGANVLTF. The CDR3 region has the DNA TGTGCCAGCAGCTTAGGAGCTGGGGCCAACGTCCTGACTTTC.

J is TRBJ1-2 and V is TRBV29-1, with D perhaps TRBD1 (5 bases). The V end lost 4 bases, the J end lost 6 bases, and 9 bases lay between the germline ends. From germline, CDR1 is SQVTM and CDR2 ANQGSEA. The CDR3 spans 11 residues. The CDR3 here is CSVATVHGYTF. DNA for the CDR3: TGCAGCGTTGCGACAGTCCATGGCTACACCTTC. Full variable domain (outside the CDR3, taken from reference TRBV29-1 and TRBJ1-2): SAVISQKPSRDICQRGTSLTIQCQVDSQVTMMFWYRQQPGQSLTLIATANQGSEATYESGFVIDKFPISRPNLTFSTLTVSNMSPEDSSIYLCSVATVHGYTFGSGTRLTVV.

This clone was found once. V is TRBV5-6 and J is TRBJ2-1; TRBD2 might be the D (6 bases). Trimming pared 6 bases from V and 10 bases from J, leaving 23 bases between. This CDR3 is 15 amino acids long. Germline assignment: CDR1 SGHDT and CDR2 YYEEEE. CDR3 residues: CASIHRDSPLWEQFF. The CDR3 region has the DNA TGTGCCAGCATCCACCGGGACTCCCCATTGTGGGAGCAGTTCTTC. Supplemented by reference TRBV5-6 and TRBJ2-1, the full variable domain reads DAGVTQSPTHLIKTRGQQVTLRCSPKSGHDTVSWYQQALGQGPQFIFQYYEEEERQRGNFPDRFSGHQFPNYSSELNVNALLLGDSALYLCASIHRDSPLWEQFFGPGTRLTVL.

This sequence joins TRBV19 and TRBJ1-4, with 11 bases that match TRBD1. Per germline, CDR1 LNHDA and CDR2 SQIVND (reference sequence). The CDR3 consists of 14 residues. Germline trimming cut 5 bases from V and 8 bases from J; bases unmatched to any gene: 4. The CDR3 loop is CASSRRDRGEKLFF. The CDR3, as DNA: TGTGCCAGTAGTCGGCGGGACAGGGGGGAAAAACTGTTTTTT.

In this sample, this clone turned up once. The genes are TRBV7-2 and TRBJ2-7, with no clear D. Germline lookup yields CDR1 SGHTA and CDR2 FQGNSA. Trimming removed 0 bases at V and 3 bases at J, with 9 bases between. The CDR3 is 14 amino acids. CDR3 DNA: TGTGCCAGCAGCTTAGCGCCCCTAGACTACGAGCAGTACTTC. This encodes CASSLAPLDYEQYF.

The chain joins TRBV7-2 to TRBJ2-2; 10 bases are a match to TRBD1. V lost 5 bases and J lost 7; bases outside the gene matches: 7. This CDR3 comprises 15 residues. Germline-derived CDR1 and CDR2 are SGHTA and FQGNSA. The CDR3 nucleotides read TGTGCCAGCAGCCCTAGGGGGGACAGGGGCGGGGAGCTGTTTTTT. Translation: CASSPRGDRGGELFF.

V usage is TRBV2 and J usage is TRBJ2-3, with 7 bases matching TRBD2. Germline assignment: CDR1 SNHLY and CDR2 FYNNEI. After removal of 9 bases from V and 0 bases from J, the junction contained 15 bases not matched to a gene. The CDR3 spans 17 residues. This CDR3 is CASEGRGRHWSTDTQYF. DNA of the CDR3: TGTGCCAGTGAGGGGAGGGGACGCCACTGGAGCACAGATACGCAGTATTTT.

The V call is TRBV28, the J call TRBJ2-3; D perhaps matches TRBD1 (5 bases). V was shortened by 3 bases and J by 0 bases, with 7 bases between the two germline ends. The CDR3 is 14 residues long. Germline values: CDR1 MDHEN, CDR2 SYDVKM. In nucleotides, the CDR3 is TGTGCCAGCAGTTTCCAGGGTAGCACAGATACGCAGTATTTT. Translated, it gives CASSFQGSTDTQYF. The full variable domain, rest sourced from reference TRBV28 and TRBJ2-3, is DVKVTQSSRYLVKRTGEKVFLECVQDMDHENMFWYRQDPGLGLRLIYFSYDVKMKEKGDIPEGYSVSREKKERFSLILESASTNQTSMYLCASSFQGSTDTQYFGPGTRLTVL.

The chain couples TRBV19 to TRBJ2-7; 7 bases fit TRBD2. V shed 5 bases and J 5 bases; nucleotides not matched to a gene: 15. This CDR3 spans 16 amino acids. Germline CDR1 and CDR2: LNHDA and SQIVND (reference sequence). CDR3 loop: CASSGVVGRTPNEQYF. DNA for the CDR3: TGTGCCAGTAGTGGGGTTGTCGGGAGGACCCCCAACGAGCAGTACTTC.

V usage is TRBV7-3 and J usage is TRBJ2-1; D is unclear. V was cut by 1 base and J by 2 bases, with 6 bases left in between. Germline V gene lookup returns CDR1 SGHTA and CDR2 FQGTGA. CDR3 size: 14 residues. CDR3 nucleotide sequence: TGTGCCAGCAGCTTAATGGGCACCTACAATGAGCAGTTCTTC. It is translated as CASSLMGTYNEQFF. Complete variable domain (other parts from reference TRBV7-3 and TRBJ2-1): GAGVSQTPSNKVTEKGKYVELRCDPISGHTALYWYRQSLGQGPEFLIYFQGTGAADDSGLPNDRFFAVRPEGSVSTLKIQRTERGDSAVYLCASSLMGTYNEQFFGPGTRLTVL.

This chain joins TRBV19 and TRBJ2-1; no firm D call. CDR3 length: 14 amino acids. V lost 5 bases and J lost 4, with 12 bases in between. Germline V gene data show CDR1 as LNHDA and CDR2 as SQIVND (reference sequence). This CDR3 reads CASSYGDTYNEQFF. CDR3 nucleotides: TGTGCCAGTAGTTATGGAGATACGTACAATGAGCAGTTCTTC.

The rearrangement links TRBV29-1 to TRBJ2-4, with D tentatively TRBD1 (6 bases). Per the germline V gene, CDR1 is SQVTM and CDR2 is ANQGSEA. CDR3 length: 13 residues. Trimming pared 7 bases from V and 0 bases from J, leaving 10 bases between. CDR3 in amino acids: CSALTGAKNIQYF. CDR3 sequence (DNA): TGCAGCGCACTGACAGGAGCCAAAAACATTCAGTACTTC.

The chain joins TRBV5-6 to TRBJ1-3, with 7 bases aligning to TRBD1. Germline V gene lookup returns CDR1 SGHDT and CDR2 YYEEEE. The CDR3 is made up of 17 amino acids. V dropped 4 bases and J dropped 2; count of bases not matched to a gene: 12. The CDR3 DNA reads TGTGCCAGCAGCCGGAGGGGGCAGGGCTTCACTGGAAACACCATATATTTT. Translated: CASSRRGQGFTGNTIYF.

Here the CDR3 DNA reads TGTGCCAGCAGTCTCCTTAACACTGAAGCTTTCTTT. It is translated as CASSLLNTEAFF. This rearrangement joins TRBV28 to TRBJ1-1; no definite D call. V was cut by 5 bases and J by 2 bases, with 6 bases left in between. The CDR3 has 12 amino acids. In germline, CDR1 is MDHEN, CDR2 SYDVKM.

The V call is TRBV5-6, the J call TRBJ2-3; no clear D. V lost 2 bases and J lost 5, with 6 bases in between. The CDR3 has 12 residues. Germline CDR1 reads SGHDT; CDR2 reads YYEEEE. CDR3 nucleotides: TGTGCCAGCAGCTTTTTCGGAGATACGCAGTATTTT. Translation gives CASSFFGDTQYF.

This clone was recorded only once. CDR3 in amino acids: CASSLGGGRADGYTF. In nucleotides, the CDR3 is TGTGCCAGCAGCTTAGGTGGGGGCAGGGCGGATGGCTACACCTTC. This chain uses TRBV7-9 with TRBJ1-2; D perhaps matches TRBD1 (6 bases). Looked up from germline, CDR1 is SEHNR and CDR2 is FQNEAQ (reference sequence). Trimming removed 1 base from V and 6 bases from J, with 15 bases in between. The CDR3 consists of 15 residues.

This CDR3 is CASSPTGGVLTEAFF. CDR3 bases: TGTGCCAGCAGTCCCACGGGGGGTGTTCTGACTGAAGCTTTCTTT. V is TRBV27 and J is TRBJ1-1; D might be TRBD1 (5 bases). The V gene's germline CDR1 is MNHEY and CDR2 SMNVEV (reference sequence). V was cut by 5 bases and J by 5 bases, with 18 bases left in between. This CDR3 is 15 amino acids long.

The chain has TRBV7-9 and TRBJ1-1; weak D call: TRBD1 (5 bases). V lost 1 base and J 4 bases, leaving 13 bases between the germline ends. The CDR3 covers 15 residues. Germline V lookup: CDR1 SEHNR, CDR2 FQNEAQ (reference sequence). The CDR3 nucleotides read TGTGCCAGCAGCTTAGGCGGGGGACGGAGCACTGAAGCTTTCTTT. This codes for CASSLGGGRSTEAFF.

The chain uses TRBV27 and TRBJ1-2, with TRBD1 matching over 7 bases. Trimming at V came to 4 bases and at J to 10 bases, leaving 6 bases not matched to a gene. The CDR3 runs 12 residues. Germline CDR1 reads MNHEY; CDR2 reads SMNVEV (reference sequence). The CDR3 DNA is TGTGCCAGCAGTTCCGGGACAGTTAACTACACCTTC. It translates to CASSSGTVNYTF.

The V gene is TRBV11-1, the J gene TRBJ2-1; 13 bases match TRBD2. The germline V gene has CDR1 SGHAT and CDR2 FQDESV (reference sequence). V dropped 7 bases and J dropped 8; count of bases not matched to a gene: 2. This CDR3 has 13 residues. The CDR3 DNA reads as TGTGCCAGCACCGGGACTAGCGGGGATGAGCAGTTCTTC. It yields the protein CASTGTSGDEQFF.

The rearrangement uses TRBV7-3 and TRBJ2-2, with TRBD1 matching 9 bases. The CDR3 loop spans 15 amino acids. The germline V gene encodes CDR1 SGHTA and CDR2 FQGTGA. V was pared by 5 bases and J by 6 bases, with 7 bases of the junction left unmatched. Here the CDR3 DNA reads TGTGCCAGCAGCACAACAGGGGGCGCGGCCGGGGAGCTGTTTTTT. As protein: CASSTTGGAAGELFF.

The rearrangement uses TRBV6-5 and TRBJ2-7; a weak D match, TRBD2 (6 bases). CDR1 is MNHEY, CDR2 SVGAGI, per germline. CDR3 length equals 14 residues. Trimming shortened V by 5 bases and J by 4 bases, and 15 bases separated the two germline ends. The CDR3 DNA reads as TGTGCCAGCAGTGAACGGCCGGGGACTTACGAGCAGTACGTC. Translating it yields CASSERPGTYEQYV.